The 31 T cell receptor beta chains below all came from one sample that was sequenced in a study of identical twins. MiXCR, applied by TCRdb to the 5' RACE reads, yields one record per CDR3 protein. The sample records 200,000 to 250,000 distinct CDR3 sequences, approximately 7.1% being singletons. These data were likewise used in another study, on T cells expressing NK-cell markers.

The sequencing sample was made of CD8+ T cells sorted from blood. These receptors all come from a woman aged 18-29 years in good health.

The chain is built from TRBV5-1 and TRBJ1-1, with D uncertain. V lost 0 bases and J 1 base, leaving 13 bases between the germline ends. The CDR3 totals 16 residues. The germline CDR1 and CDR2 sequences are SGHRS and YFSETQ. Here the CDR3 DNA reads TGCGCCAGCAGCTTGGATCCGGCGGGCCCGAACACTGAAGCTTTCTTT. Translation gives CASSLDPAGPNTEAFF. Together with reference TRBV5-1 and TRBJ1-1, the CDR3 gives the full variable domain: KAGVTQTPRYLIKTRGQQVTLSCSPISGHRSVSWYQQTPGQGLQFLFEYFSETQRNKGNFPGRFSGRQFSNSRSEMNVSTLELGDSALYLCASSLDPAGPNTEAFFGQGTRLTVV.

The chain couples TRBV3-2 to TRBJ2-7; the table's D call, TRBD2, was not checked against the DNA. TRBV3-2 counts as a pseudogene. The CDR3 consists of 15 residues. In DNA, the CDR3 is TGTGCCAGCAGCCCCCGATGTGACTACGCCTACGAGCAGTACTTC. This sequence encodes CASSPRCDYAYEQYF.

This clonotype was counted only a few times. The rearrangement uses TRBV14 and TRBJ2-1; 15 bases fit TRBD2. The CDR3 is made up of 17 amino acids. J lost 4 bases, V lost 3 bases, and 4 bases had no gene match. Germline-derived CDR1 and CDR2 are SGHDN and FVKESK. The CDR3 here is CASSHTGTSGGYNEQFF. CDR3 sequence (DNA): TGTGCCAGCAGCCATACCGGGACTAGCGGGGGGTACAATGAGCAGTTCTTC. The entire variable domain, with the rest obtained from reference TRBV14 and TRBJ2-1, is as follows: EAGVTQFPSHSVIEKGQTVTLRCDPISGHDNLYWYRRVMGKEIKFLLHFVKESKQDESGMPNNRFLAERTGGTYSTLKVQPAELEDSGVYFCASSHTGTSGGYNEQFFGPGTRLTVL.

The genes are TRBV29-1 and TRBJ2-3; D might be TRBD1 (5 bases). V was pared by 6 bases and J by 0 bases, with 13 bases between. The CDR3 is 14 amino acids. Germline-derived CDR1 and CDR2 are SQVTM and ANQGSEA. DNA of the CDR3: TGCAGCGTCAAGGGGTTTGGTAGCACAGATACGCAGTATTTT. Protein product: CSVKGFGSTDTQYF.

This clonotype was picked up many times. Here the CDR3 DNA reads TGTGCCAGCAGCTTTCAGGGCTATCAGCCCCAGCATTTT. Protein product: CASSFQGYQPQHF. The V gene is TRBV5-5, the J gene TRBJ1-5, with D perhaps TRBD1 (5 bases). Germline lookup yields CDR1 SGHKS and CDR2 YYEKEE (reference sequence). The length of the CDR3 is 13 residues. V dropped 2 bases and J dropped 5 bases, with 8 bases sitting between them.

This clonotype was seen repeatedly, ten times or more. The rearrangement joins TRBV7-9 to TRBJ2-7; D unresolved. The germline V and J ends were trimmed by 6 bases and 2 bases, with 5 bases remaining between them. Germline lookup yields CDR1 SEHNR and CDR2 FQNEAQ (reference sequence). The CDR3 consists of 11 residues. DNA of the CDR3: TGTGCCAGCAGTTCGACCTACGAGCAGTACTTC. Amino acid sequence: CASSSTYEQYF.

The CDR3 bases are TGCAGTGCTCCTGGACAGGCCACTAATCAGCCCCAGCATTTT. Protein product: CSAPGQATNQPQHF. V is TRBV20-1 and J is TRBJ1-5; 7 bases are a match to TRBD1. V lost 5 bases, J lost 4 bases, and 8 bases stayed unmatched. CDR3 length: 14 residues. Germline CDR1 DFQATT, CDR2 SNEGSKA (reference sequence).

This clonotype was recorded a few times. Its ends do not fully match the called genes, so a read error is possible. The J gene is TRBJ2-7, the V gene TRBV11-1, with 9 bases lining up with TRBD2. CDR1 SGHAT and CDR2 FQDESV come from the germline V gene (reference sequence). The CDR3 runs 15 residues. CDR3 coding DNA: TGTGCCAGCAGCATAGCCGATAGCGGGGGCGACGAGCAGTACTTC. It encodes CASSIADSGGDEQYF.

This clonotype appeared many times. The chain employs TRBV15 and TRBJ2-7; TRBD1 agrees at 7 bases. This CDR3 contains 15 residues. The V gene's germline CDR1 is LNHNV and CDR2 YYDKDF (reference sequence). The ends lost 3 bases at V and 1 base at J; junction bases unmatched: 6. The CDR3 region is CATSSSRDSSYEQYF. The CDR3 region has the DNA TGTGCCACCAGCAGTTCTCGGGACAGTTCCTACGAGCAGTACTTC.

The gene calls are TRBV5-6 and TRBJ2-7; D is unresolved. The germline V gene has CDR1 SGHDT and CDR2 YYEEEE. The CDR3 runs to 12 residues. V lost 2 bases to trimming and J lost 6 bases, with 9 bases between them. CDR3 sequence: CASSFGRAEQYF. CDR3 bases: TGTGCCAGCAGCTTCGGAAGGGCCGAGCAGTACTTC.

This chain uses TRBV27 with TRBJ2-1; a weak D match, TRBD1 (5 bases). Germline CDR1 is MNHEY and CDR2 is SMNVEV (reference sequence). V was pared by 6 bases and J by 0 bases, with 12 bases between. The CDR3 contains 15 residues. The CDR3 region has the DNA TGTGCCAGCAGGTTACAGGCCCCCTCCTACAATGAGCAGTTCTTC. This sequence encodes CASRLQAPSYNEQFF.

In this sample, this clonotype turned up many times. The V call is TRBV7-9, the J call TRBJ2-7; possibly TRBD1 or TRBD2 for D (6 bases each). Germline CDR1 reads SEHNR; CDR2 reads FQNEAQ (reference sequence). The CDR3 totals 13 residues. With 5 bases removed from V and 7 bases from J, the gap between germline ends came to 15 bases. Here the CDR3 DNA reads TGTGCCAGCAGCGACCCGGGGGCGGAAGAGCAGTACTTC. Its protein product is CASSDPGAEEQYF.

The rearrangement links TRBV12-3 or TRBV12-4 to TRBJ2-1; D is uncertain. The V and J ends lost 3 bases and 0 bases respectively, with 12 bases between them. This CDR3 region has 16 residues. CDR3 protein: CASSFGRYSSYNEQFF. CDR3 sequence (DNA): TGTGCCAGCAGTTTTGGGCGCTACAGCTCCTACAATGAGCAGTTCTTC.

This clonotype showed up just a few times. CDR3 bases: TGTGCCAGCAGCCCCCGGGACAGCGGCATGGCCCAGTACTTC. Protein sequence: CASSPRDSGMAQYF. V and J are TRBV11-3 and TRBJ2-5; 7 nucleotides agree with TRBD1. CDR1 and CDR2 (germline): SGHNT, YENEEA. CDR3 length equals 14 residues. Unmatched junction bases numbered 12, after V lost 5 bases and J lost 9 bases. The full variable domain, rest sourced from reference TRBV11-3 and TRBJ2-5, is EAGVVQSPRYKIIEKKQPVAFWCNPISGHNTLYWYLQNLGQGPELLIRYENEEAVDDSQLPKDRFSAERLKGVDSTLKIQPAELGDSAVYLCASSPRDSGMAQYFGPGTRLLVL.

This clonotype was found many times. The chain employs TRBV4-1 and TRBJ1-5; D might be TRBD1 (5 bases). Per germline, CDR1 MGHRA and CDR2 YSYEKL. This CDR3 region has 15 residues. The V end lost 0 bases, the J end lost 4 bases, and 10 bases lay between the germline ends. The CDR3 DNA reads TGCGCCAGCAGCCAAGAGACAGCCATTAATCAGCCCCAGCATTTT. This translates into CASSQETAINQPQHF.

This clonotype was found a few times. The chain recombines TRBV3-1 with TRBJ2-5; 7 nucleotides line up with TRBD1. The V segment lost 4 bases and the J segment 6 bases; nucleotides outside the gene matches: 14. The germline CDR1 and CDR2 sequences are LGHDT and YNNKEL (reference sequence). The length of the CDR3 is 16 residues. CDR3 region: CASSLYPRGGEKTQYF. The CDR3 bases are TGTGCCAGCAGCCTATACCCCCGAGGGGGCGAAAAGACCCAGTACTTC.

This clonotype was recorded a few times. This chain connects TRBV13 to TRBJ2-3; 7 nucleotides agree with TRBD1. CDR1 is PRHDT and CDR2 is FYEKMQ in the germline V gene (reference sequence). V dropped 6 bases and J dropped 3; count of bases not matched to a gene: 9. The CDR3 covers 15 residues. DNA of the CDR3: TGTGCCAGCAGACCACAGGGGATGGGAACAGATACGCAGTATTTT. This gives the protein CASRPQGMGTDTQYF.

This clonotype was detected only a few times. The CDR3 here is CASLQRSYNSPLHF. Written as DNA, the CDR3 is TGTGCCAGCCTCCAACGCTCCTATAATTCACCCCTCCACTTT. This chain links TRBV2 with TRBJ1-6; no definite D call. The V end lost 8 bases, the J end lost 0 bases, and 8 bases lay between the germline ends. The germline V gene encodes CDR1 SNHLY and CDR2 FYNNEI. There are 14 residues in the CDR3.

In its sample, this clonotype was seen a few times. The chain links TRBV27 to TRBJ2-5; perhaps TRBD2 as D (6 bases). Trimming took off 3 bases at V and 4 bases at J, with 12 bases between the two ends. From germline, CDR1 is MNHEY and CDR2 SMNVEV (reference sequence). The CDR3 contains 14 residues. CDR3 DNA: TGTGCCAGCAGTTTCACGTTCGGGGGAGAGACCCAGTACTTC. It translates to CASSFTFGGETQYF.

This clonotype was detected ten times or more. The chain joins TRBV11-2 to TRBJ2-1; D gene uncertain. V gave up 3 bases and J gave up 10 bases, with 7 bases separating them. The length of the CDR3 is 11 residues. Germline assignment: CDR1 SGHAT and CDR2 FQNNGV. The CDR3 DNA sequence: TGTGCCAGCAGCTTGGGCCGGGAGCAGTTCTTC. Its protein product is CASSLGREQFF.

This clonotype was seen only a few times. This chain uses TRBV27 with TRBJ2-1; maybe TRBD2 (5 bases). Deletions cut 8 bases from V and 9 bases from J, with 20 bases between. This CDR3 region has 14 residues. Germline CDR1 is MNHEY and CDR2 is SMNVEV (reference sequence). CDR3: CASGSDSPEGEQFF. CDR3 nucleotides: TGTGCCAGCGGCTCCGACTCACCCGAGGGTGAGCAGTTCTTC.

This chain links TRBV9 with TRBJ2-5; perhaps TRBD2 as D (6 bases). V lost 4 bases to trimming and J lost 7 bases, with 11 bases between them. CDR3 size: 12 residues. Germline V gene data show CDR1 as SGDLS and CDR2 as YYNGEE. The CDR3 nucleotides read TGTGCCAGCAGCTCTATGGAGGGGACCCAGTACTTC. Amino acid sequence: CASSSMEGTQYF.

This clonotype was detected ten times or more. The V call is TRBV7-9, the J call TRBJ2-7; D unresolved. This CDR3 spans 12 amino acids. The ends were cut back, 5 bases at V and 6 bases at J, with 11 bases in the middle. Germline values: CDR1 SEHNR, CDR2 FQNEAQ (reference sequence). The CDR3 DNA follows: TGTGCCAGCAGCACCGACCCGGGCGAGCAGTACTTC. Residues: CASSTDPGEQYF.

The chain is built from TRBV7-3 and TRBJ1-1, with a tentative D call TRBD1 (5 bases). CDR1 is SGHTA and CDR2 is FQGTGA in the germline V gene. V was shortened by 2 bases and J by 1 base, with 14 bases between the two germline ends. There are 16 residues in the CDR3. The DNA of the CDR3 is TGTGCCAGCAGCTTATTCCCTCCGGGGGGGAACACTGAAGCTTTCTTT. As protein: CASSLFPPGGNTEAFF.

This clonotype came up a few times. This CDR3 reads CASTTYDFYEQYF. DNA of the CDR3: TGTGCCAGCACCACCTACGACTTCTACGAGCAGTACTTC. V usage is TRBV21-1 and J usage is TRBJ2-7. TRBV21-1 is designated a pseudogene. The length of the CDR3 is 13 residues.

The chain has TRBV11-2 and TRBJ2-7; 7 positions agree with TRBD2. From germline, CDR1 is SGHAT and CDR2 FQNNGV. There are 16 residues in the CDR3. The V segment lost 0 bases and the J segment 4 bases; nucleotides outside the gene matches: 9. The CDR3 region is CASSLDIGGGMYEQYF. Here the CDR3 DNA reads TGTGCCAGCAGCTTAGATATCGGGGGAGGGATGTACGAGCAGTACTTC.

This clonotype showed up just a few times. The chain combines TRBV12-3 or TRBV12-4 with TRBJ1-5; TRBD1 might be the D (6 bases). The V gene lost 0 bases and the J gene lost 7 bases, with 13 bases spanning the gap. The CDR3 runs to 15 residues. CDR3: CASSLAQQGLQPQHF. The DNA for the CDR3 is TGTGCCAGCAGTTTAGCGCAACAGGGTTTGCAGCCCCAGCATTTT.

For this clonotype: A much larger clonotype is one base distant, so this may be a read error. The gene calls are TRBV29-1 and TRBJ2-7; D remains unclear. This CDR3 comprises 10 residues. Germline CDR1 and CDR2: SQVTM and ANQGSEA. The CDR3 region has the DNA TGCAGCGTGAGAGAGTCCGAGCTGTACTTC. Encoded protein: CSVRESELYF.

This clonotype was seen more than once but under ten times. V and J are TRBV20-1 and TRBJ2-7, with 7 positions matching TRBD1. This CDR3 has 14 amino acids. In germline, CDR1 is DFQATT, CDR2 SNEGSKA (reference sequence). V lost 2 bases and J lost 3; bases outside the gene matches: 7. The CDR3 coding sequence is TGCAGTGCTAGAAGCCCCCGGGACAGCTACGAGCAGTACTTC. This sequence encodes CSARSPRDSYEQYF.

The chain is built from TRBV6-6 and TRBJ1-1, with D unresolved. The CDR3 spans 12 residues. V was trimmed by 4 bases and J by 6 bases, leaving 9 bases between them. Germline V gene data show CDR1 as MNHNY and CDR2 as SVGAGI (reference sequence). The CDR3 is CASSSLQAEAFF. CDR3 sequence (DNA): TGTGCCAGCAGTTCCCTACAAGCTGAAGCTTTCTTT.

The chain is built from TRBV15 and TRBJ1-4; no definite D call. CDR3 length: 15 amino acids. Trimming cost V 5 bases and J 3 bases, with 13 bases left between them. Germline CDR1 LNHNV, CDR2 YYDKDF (reference sequence). The CDR3 bases are TGTGCCACCAGCCACCTAACGACTGCTAATGAAAAACTGTTTTTT. Translated, it gives CATSHLTTANEKLFF.